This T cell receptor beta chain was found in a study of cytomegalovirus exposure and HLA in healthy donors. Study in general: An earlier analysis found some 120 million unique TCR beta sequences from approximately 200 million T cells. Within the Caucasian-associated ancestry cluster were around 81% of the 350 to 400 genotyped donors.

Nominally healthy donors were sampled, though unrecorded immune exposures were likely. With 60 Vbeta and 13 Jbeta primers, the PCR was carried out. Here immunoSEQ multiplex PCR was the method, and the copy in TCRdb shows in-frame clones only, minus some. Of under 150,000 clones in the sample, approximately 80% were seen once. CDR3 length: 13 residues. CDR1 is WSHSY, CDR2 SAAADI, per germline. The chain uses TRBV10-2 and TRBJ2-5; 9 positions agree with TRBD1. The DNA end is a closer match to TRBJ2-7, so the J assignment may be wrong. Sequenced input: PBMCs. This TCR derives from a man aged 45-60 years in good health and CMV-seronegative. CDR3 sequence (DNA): TGCGCCACTACCGGGACAGGGACCTACGAGCAGTACTTC. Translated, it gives CATTGTGTYEQYF.